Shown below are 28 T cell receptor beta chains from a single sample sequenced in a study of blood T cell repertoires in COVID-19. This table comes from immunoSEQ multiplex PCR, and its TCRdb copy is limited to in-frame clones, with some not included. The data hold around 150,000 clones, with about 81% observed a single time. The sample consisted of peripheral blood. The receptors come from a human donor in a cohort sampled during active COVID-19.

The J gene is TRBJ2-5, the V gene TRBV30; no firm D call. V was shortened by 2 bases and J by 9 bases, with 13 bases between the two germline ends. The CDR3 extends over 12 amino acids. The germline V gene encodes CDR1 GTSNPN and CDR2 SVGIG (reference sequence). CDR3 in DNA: TGTGCCTGGAGTATTCTAAGCGAGGCCCAGTACTTC. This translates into CAWSILSEAQYF.

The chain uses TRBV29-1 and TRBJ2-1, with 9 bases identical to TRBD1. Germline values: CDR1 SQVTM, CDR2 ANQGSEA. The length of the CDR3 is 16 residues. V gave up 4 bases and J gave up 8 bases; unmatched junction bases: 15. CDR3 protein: CSVGPQSGTGKHEQFF. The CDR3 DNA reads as TGCAGCGTTGGGCCCCAATCAGGGACAGGGAAACATGAGCAGTTCTTC.

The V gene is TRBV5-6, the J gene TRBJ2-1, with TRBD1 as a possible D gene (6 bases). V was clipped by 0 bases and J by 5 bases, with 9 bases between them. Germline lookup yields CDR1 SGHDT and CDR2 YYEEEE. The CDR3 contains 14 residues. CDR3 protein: CASSLETGNNEQFF. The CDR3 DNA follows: TGTGCCAGCAGCTTGGAGACAGGAAACAATGAGCAGTTCTTC.

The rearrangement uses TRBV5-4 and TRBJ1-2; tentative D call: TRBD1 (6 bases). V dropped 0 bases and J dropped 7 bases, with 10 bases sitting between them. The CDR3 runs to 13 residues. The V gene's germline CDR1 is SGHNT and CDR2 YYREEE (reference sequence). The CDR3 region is CASSLAGEFGYTF. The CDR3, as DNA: TGTGCCAGCAGCTTGGCAGGGGAGTTTGGCTACACCTTC. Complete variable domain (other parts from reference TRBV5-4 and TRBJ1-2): ETGVTQSPTHLIKTRGQQVTLRCSSQSGHNTVSWYQQALGQGPQFIFQYYREEENGRGNFPPRFSGLQFPNYSSELNVNALELDDSALYLCASSLAGEFGYTFGSGTRLTVV.

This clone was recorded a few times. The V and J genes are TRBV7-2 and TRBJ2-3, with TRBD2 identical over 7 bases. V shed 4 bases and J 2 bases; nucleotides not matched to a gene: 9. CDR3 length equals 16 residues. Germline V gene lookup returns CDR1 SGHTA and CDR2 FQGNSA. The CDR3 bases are TGTGCCAGCAGCTCGAGGGTGCGGGGGTTCACAGATACGCAGTATTTT. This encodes CASSSRVRGFTDTQYF.

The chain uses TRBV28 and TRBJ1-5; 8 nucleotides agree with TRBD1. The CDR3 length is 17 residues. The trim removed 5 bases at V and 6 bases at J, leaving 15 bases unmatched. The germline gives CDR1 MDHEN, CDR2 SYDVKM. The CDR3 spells CASSLRDRRYIGQPQHF. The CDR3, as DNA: TGTGCCAGCAGTCTCCGGGACAGGAGGTATATTGGTCAGCCCCAGCATTTT.

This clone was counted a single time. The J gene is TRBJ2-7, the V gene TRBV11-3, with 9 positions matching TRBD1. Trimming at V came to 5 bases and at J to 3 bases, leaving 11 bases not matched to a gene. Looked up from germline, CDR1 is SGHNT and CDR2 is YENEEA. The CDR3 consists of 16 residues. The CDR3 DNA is TGTGCCAGCAGCCTGTCCTCGACAGGGGGAGGCTACGAGCAGTACTTC. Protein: CASSLSSTGGGYEQYF.

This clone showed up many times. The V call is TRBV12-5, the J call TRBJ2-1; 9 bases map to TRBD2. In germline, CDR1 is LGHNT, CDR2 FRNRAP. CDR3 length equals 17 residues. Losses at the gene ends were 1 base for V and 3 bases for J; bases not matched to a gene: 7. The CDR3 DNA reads TGTGCTAGTGGTTTGGGGGTGCGGGAGGGCCTCTACAATGAGCAGTTCTTC. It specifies CASGLGVREGLYNEQFF.

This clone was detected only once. CDR3 region: CASRLSTGGNMMRTEAFF. The CDR3 DNA reads as TGTGCCAGTAGGCTATCGACAGGGGGGAACATGATGAGAACTGAAGCTTTCTTT. The chain has TRBV19 and TRBJ1-1, with TRBD1 matching 9 bases. Germline-derived CDR1 and CDR2 are LNHDA and SQIVND (reference sequence). Unmatched junction bases numbered 19, after V lost 6 bases and J lost 5 bases. This CDR3 is 18 amino acids long.

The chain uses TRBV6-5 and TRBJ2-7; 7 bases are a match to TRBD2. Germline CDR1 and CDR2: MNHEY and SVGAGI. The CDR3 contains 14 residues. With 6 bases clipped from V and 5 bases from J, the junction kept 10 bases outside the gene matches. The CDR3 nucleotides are TGTGCCAGCAGCCGGCCGGGCGGGGGACACGAGCAGTACTTC. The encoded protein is CASSRPGGGHEQYF.

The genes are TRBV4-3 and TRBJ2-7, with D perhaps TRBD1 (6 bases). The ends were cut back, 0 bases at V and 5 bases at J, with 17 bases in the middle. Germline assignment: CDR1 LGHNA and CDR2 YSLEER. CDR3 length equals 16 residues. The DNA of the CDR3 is TGCGCCAGCAGCCAAGACTTAGGCCGACAGGCGGACGAGCAGTACTTC. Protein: CASSQDLGRQADEQYF.

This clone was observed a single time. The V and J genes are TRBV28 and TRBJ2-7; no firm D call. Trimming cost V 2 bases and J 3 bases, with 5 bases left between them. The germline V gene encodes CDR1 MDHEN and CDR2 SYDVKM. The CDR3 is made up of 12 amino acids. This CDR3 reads CASSLAGYEQYF. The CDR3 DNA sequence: TGTGCCAGCAGTTTAGCAGGCTACGAGCAGTACTTC.

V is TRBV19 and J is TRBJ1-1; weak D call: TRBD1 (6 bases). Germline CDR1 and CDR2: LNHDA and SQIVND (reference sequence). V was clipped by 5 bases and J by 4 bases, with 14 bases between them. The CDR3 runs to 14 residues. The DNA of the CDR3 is TGTGCCAGTAGTGCACAGGGTGGGGGCACTGAAGCTTTCTTT. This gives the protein CASSAQGGGTEAFF.

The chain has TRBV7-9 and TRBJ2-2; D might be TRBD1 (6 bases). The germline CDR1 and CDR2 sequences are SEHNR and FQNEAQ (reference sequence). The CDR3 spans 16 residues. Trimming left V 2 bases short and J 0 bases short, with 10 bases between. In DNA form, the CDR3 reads TGTGCCAGCAGCTTATTGGGACAACCGAACACCGGGGAGCTGTTTTTT. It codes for CASSLLGQPNTGELFF.

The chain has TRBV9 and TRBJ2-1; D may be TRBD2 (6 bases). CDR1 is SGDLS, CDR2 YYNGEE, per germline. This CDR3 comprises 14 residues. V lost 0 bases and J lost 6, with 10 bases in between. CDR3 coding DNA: TGTGCCAGCAGCGTAGGGGGGGACCCCAATGAGCAGTTCTTC. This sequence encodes CASSVGGDPNEQFF.

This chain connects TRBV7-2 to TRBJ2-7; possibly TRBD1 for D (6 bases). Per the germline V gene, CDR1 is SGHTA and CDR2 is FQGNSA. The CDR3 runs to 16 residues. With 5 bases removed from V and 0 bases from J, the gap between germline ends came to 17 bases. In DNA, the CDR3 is TGTGCCAGCAGCCCTGACTCGACAGGCAGCTCCTACGAGCAGTACTTC. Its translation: CASSPDSTGSSYEQYF.

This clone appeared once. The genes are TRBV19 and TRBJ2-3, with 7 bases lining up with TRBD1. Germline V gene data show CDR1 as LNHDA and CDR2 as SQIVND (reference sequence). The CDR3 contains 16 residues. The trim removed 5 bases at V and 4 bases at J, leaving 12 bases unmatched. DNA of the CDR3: TGTGCCAGTAGTTTCGGAGGTCTTACAGGGGCAGATACGCAGTATTTT. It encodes CASSFGGLTGADTQYF.

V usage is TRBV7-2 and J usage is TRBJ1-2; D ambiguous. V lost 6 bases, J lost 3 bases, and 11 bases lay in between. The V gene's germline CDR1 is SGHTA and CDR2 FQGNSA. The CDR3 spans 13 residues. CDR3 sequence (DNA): TGTGCCAGCAGATCCGGGTCTTACTATGGCTACACCTTC. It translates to CASRSGSYYGYTF.

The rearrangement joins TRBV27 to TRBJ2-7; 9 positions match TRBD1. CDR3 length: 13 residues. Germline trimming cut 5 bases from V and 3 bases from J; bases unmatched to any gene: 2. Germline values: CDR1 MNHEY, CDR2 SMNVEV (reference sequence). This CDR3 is CASSPGQGYEQYF. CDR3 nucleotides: TGTGCCAGCAGTCCGGGACAGGGCTACGAGCAGTACTTC.

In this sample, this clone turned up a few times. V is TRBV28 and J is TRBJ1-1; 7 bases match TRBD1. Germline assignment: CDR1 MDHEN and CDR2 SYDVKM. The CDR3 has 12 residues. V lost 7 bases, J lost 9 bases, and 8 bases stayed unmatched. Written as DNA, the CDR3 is TGTGCCAGCACCAAGAAGGGACAGCAAGCTTTCTTT. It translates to CASTKKGQQAFF. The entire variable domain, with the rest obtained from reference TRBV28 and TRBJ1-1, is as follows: DVKVTQSSRYLVKRTGEKVFLECVQDMDHENMFWYRQDPGLGLRLIYFSYDVKMKEKGDIPEGYSVSREKKERFSLILESASTNQTSMYLCASTKKGQQAFFGQGTRLTVV.

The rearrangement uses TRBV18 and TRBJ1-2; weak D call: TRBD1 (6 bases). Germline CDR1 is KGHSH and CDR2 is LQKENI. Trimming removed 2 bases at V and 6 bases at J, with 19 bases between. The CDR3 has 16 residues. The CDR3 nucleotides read TGTGCCAGCTCACCAGACAGGTTCAGTGAAATTAATGGCTACACCTTC. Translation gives CASSPDRFSEINGYTF.

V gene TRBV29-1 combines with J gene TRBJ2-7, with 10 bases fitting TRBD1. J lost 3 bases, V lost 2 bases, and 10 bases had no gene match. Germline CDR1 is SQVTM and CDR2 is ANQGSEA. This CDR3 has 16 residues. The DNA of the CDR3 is TGCAGCGTTGAAAAGACTACTTGGACAGGGGGCTACGAGCAGTACTTC. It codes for CSVEKTTWTGGYEQYF.

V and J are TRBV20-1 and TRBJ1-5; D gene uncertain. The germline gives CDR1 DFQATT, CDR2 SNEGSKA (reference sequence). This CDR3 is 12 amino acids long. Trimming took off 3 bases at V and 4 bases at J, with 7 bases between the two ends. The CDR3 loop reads CSASIPNQPQHF. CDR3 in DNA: TGCAGTGCTAGTATTCCAAATCAGCCCCAGCATTTT.

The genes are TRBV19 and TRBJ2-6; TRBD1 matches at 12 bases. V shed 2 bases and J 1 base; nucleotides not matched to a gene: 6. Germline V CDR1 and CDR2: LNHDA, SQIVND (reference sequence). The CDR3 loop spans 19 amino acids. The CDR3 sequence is CASSIQPGQGASGANVLTF. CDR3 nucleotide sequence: TGTGCCAGTAGTATACAACCGGGACAGGGGGCTTCTGGGGCCAACGTCCTGACTTTC.

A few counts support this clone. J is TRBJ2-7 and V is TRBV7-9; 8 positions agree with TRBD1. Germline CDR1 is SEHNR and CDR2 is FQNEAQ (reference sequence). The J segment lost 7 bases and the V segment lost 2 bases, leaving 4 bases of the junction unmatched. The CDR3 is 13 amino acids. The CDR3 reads CASSLQGAWEQYF. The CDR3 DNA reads TGTGCCAGCAGCTTACAGGGGGCATGGGAGCAGTACTTC.

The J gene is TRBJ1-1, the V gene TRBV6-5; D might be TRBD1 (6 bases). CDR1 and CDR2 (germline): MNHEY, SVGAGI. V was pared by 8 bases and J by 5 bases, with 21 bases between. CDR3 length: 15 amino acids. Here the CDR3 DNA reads TGTGCCAGCCTCAAATGGACAGATCCGAGGACTGAAGCTTTCTTT. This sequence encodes CASLKWTDPRTEAFF.

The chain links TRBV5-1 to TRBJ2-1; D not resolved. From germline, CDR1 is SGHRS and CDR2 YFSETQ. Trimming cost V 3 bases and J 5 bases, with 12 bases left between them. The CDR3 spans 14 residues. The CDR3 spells CASSWSRPDNEQFF. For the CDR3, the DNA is TGCGCCAGCAGCTGGAGTCGGCCAGACAATGAGCAGTTCTTC.

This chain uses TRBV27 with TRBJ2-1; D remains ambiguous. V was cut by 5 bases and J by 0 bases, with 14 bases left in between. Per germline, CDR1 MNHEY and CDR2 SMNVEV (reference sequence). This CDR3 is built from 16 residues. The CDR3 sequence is CASSPLEAISYNEQFF. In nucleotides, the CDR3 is TGTGCCAGCAGTCCCCTCGAAGCGATCTCCTACAATGAGCAGTTCTTC.